Described below is a single T cell receptor (beta chain) sequence and its context. The data were taken from a study of shared clonotypes between healthy human individuals. Assay execution proceeded at the deep level. Using immunoSEQ multiplex PCR, the repertoire was profiled, and TCRdb retains in-frame clones only, with some absent. The sample carries around 2.1 million clones, roughly 91% recorded once. CDR1 is SGHRS and CDR2 is YFSETQ in the germline V gene. The CDR3 extends over 13 amino acids. The germline V and J ends were trimmed by 4 bases and 4 bases, with 12 bases remaining between them. Naive CD8 cells, CD45RO-negative and positively selected for CCR7, excluded terminally differentiated effector memory CD45RA+ cells. The donors were adults (healthy and HIV-negative) with no recent acute infections or vaccinations.

The specimen was naive CD8+ T cells from PBMCs. The chain recombines TRBV5-1 with TRBJ2-7; D not resolved. This clonotype originated in a man aged 18 to 30 in good health. Some clones in this sample may be carry-over from other donors' samples. CDR3 nucleotides: TGCGCCAGCAGCCCCCTGGGGTGGTACGAGCAGTACTTC. The encoded protein is CASSPLGWYEQYF.